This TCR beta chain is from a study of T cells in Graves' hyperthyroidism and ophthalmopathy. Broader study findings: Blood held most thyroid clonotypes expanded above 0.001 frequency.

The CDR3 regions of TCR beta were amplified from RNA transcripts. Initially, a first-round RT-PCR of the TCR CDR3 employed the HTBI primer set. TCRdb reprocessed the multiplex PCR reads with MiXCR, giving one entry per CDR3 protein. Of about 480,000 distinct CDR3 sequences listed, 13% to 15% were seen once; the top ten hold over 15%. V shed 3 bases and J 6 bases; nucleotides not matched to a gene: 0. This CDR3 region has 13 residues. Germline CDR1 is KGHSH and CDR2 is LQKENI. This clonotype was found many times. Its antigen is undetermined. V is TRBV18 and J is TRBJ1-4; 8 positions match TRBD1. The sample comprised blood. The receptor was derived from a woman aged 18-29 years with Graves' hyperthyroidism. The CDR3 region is CASSPTGDEKLFF. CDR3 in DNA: TGTGCCAGCTCACCGACAGGGGATGAAAAACTGTTTTTT.